This is a list of T cell receptor beta chains from one sample in a study of T cell repertoires in cytomegalovirus infection. Their antigens remain unidentified. Each CDR3 protein is one row after TCRdb ran MiXCR on the reads. This table has 360,000 or so distinct CDR3 sequences, about 35% appearing once. The specimen comprised cultured PBMCs, sampled from culture after CMV antigen stimulation. These receptors originate from a human donor in good health (CMV status not recorded). Some clones in this sample may be carry-over from other donors' samples. The CDR3 runs from the conserved cysteine through the conserved F or W. The D gene is left open where the match is weak. Not every row has a clone size; where given, it reads once, few, many or a size class.

j_call: TRBJ1-2; d_call: -; cdr3_length: 13; clone_size: -; v_call: TRBV7-2; cdr3_aa: CASSFGSYYGYTF; cdr3_nt: TGTGCCAGCAGCTTTGGCAGCTACTATGGCTACACCTTC
j_call: TRBJ2-7; d_call: -; cdr3_length: 17; clone_size: few; v_call: TRBV28; cdr3_aa: CASSAQANRDWPYEQYF; cdr3_nt: TGTGCCAGCAGTGCACAAGCGAACAGGGATTGGCCCTACGAGCAGTACTTC
j_call: TRBJ1-3; d_call: -; cdr3_length: 15; clone_size: few; v_call: TRBV7-2; cdr3_aa: CASSLDGGGRDTIYF; cdr3_nt: TGTGCCAGCAGCCTCGACGGTGGGGGCAGGGACACCATATATTTT
j_call: TRBJ2-5; d_call: TRBD2; cdr3_length: 14; clone_size: -; v_call: TRBV7-2; cdr3_aa: CASSLGGSKETQYF; cdr3_nt: TGTGCCAGCAGCTTAGGCGGGAGTAAAGAGACCCAGTACTTC
j_call: TRBJ1-2; d_call: -; cdr3_length: 13; clone_size: few; v_call: TRBV7-2; cdr3_aa: CASSSSGGYGYTF; cdr3_nt: TGTGCCAGCAGCTCCTCAGGAGGGTATGGCTACACCTTC
j_call: TRBJ2-1; d_call: -; cdr3_length: 14; clone_size: -; v_call: TRBV9; cdr3_aa: CASSVASGQGKQFF; cdr3_nt: TGTGCCAGCAGCGTAGCGTCTGGGCAGGGAAAGCAGTTCTTC
j_call: TRBJ2-7; d_call: -; cdr3_length: 11; clone_size: -; v_call: TRBV19; cdr3_aa: CASSILPEQYF; cdr3_nt: TGTGCCAGTAGTATCCTACCGGAGCAGTACTTC
j_call: TRBJ2-3; d_call: TRBD2; cdr3_length: 20; clone_size: -; v_call: TRBV7-2; cdr3_aa: CASSHDSLGLAGGGRDTQYF; cdr3_nt: TGTGCCAGCAGCCACGACAGTTTGGGGCTAGCGGGAGGAGGGAGGGATACGCAGTATTTT
j_call: TRBJ1-4; d_call: -; cdr3_length: 17; clone_size: few; v_call: TRBV4-1; cdr3_aa: CASSQANWDLTNEKLFF; cdr3_nt: TGCGCCAGCAGCCAAGCTAACTGGGACTTGACTAATGAAAAACTGTTTTTT
j_call: TRBJ1-1; d_call: -; cdr3_length: 21; clone_size: -; v_call: TRBV2; cdr3_aa: CASSEFYLWRVLGDEWTEAFF; cdr3_nt: TGTGCCAGCAGTGAATTCTATCTTTGGAGGGTGCTCGGGGACGAATGGACTGAAGCTTTCTTT
j_call: TRBJ2-3; d_call: TRBD2; cdr3_length: 17; clone_size: few; v_call: TRBV7-6; cdr3_aa: CASSPETSGGGPDTQYF; cdr3_nt: TGTGCCAGCAGCCCGGAGACTAGCGGGGGGGGGCCAGATACGCAGTATTTT
j_call: TRBJ2-7; d_call: -; cdr3_length: 15; clone_size: -; v_call: TRBV4-1; cdr3_aa: CASSQGTASSYEQYF; cdr3_nt: TGCGCCAGCAGCCAGGGGACGGCAAGCTCCTACGAGCAGTACTTC
j_call: TRBJ1-4; d_call: -; cdr3_length: 14; clone_size: -; v_call: TRBV7-9; cdr3_aa: CASSPPGTNEKLFF; cdr3_nt: TGTGCCAGCAGCCCCCCAGGAACTAATGAAAAACTGTTTTTT
j_call: TRBJ2-5; d_call: TRBD1; cdr3_length: 13; clone_size: -; v_call: TRBV19; cdr3_aa: CASWNRGKETQYF; cdr3_nt: TGTGCCAGTTGGAACAGGGGGAAAGAGACCCAGTACTTC
j_call: TRBJ1-5; d_call: TRBD1; cdr3_length: 14; clone_size: -; v_call: TRBV6-5; cdr3_aa: CASSYAGGGQPQHF; cdr3_nt: TGTGCCAGCAGTTACGCAGGGGGAGGTCAGCCCCAGCATTTT
j_call: TRBJ2-5; d_call: -; cdr3_length: 15; clone_size: -; v_call: TRBV7-9; cdr3_aa: CASSLSFRGQETQYF; cdr3_nt: TGTGCCAGCAGCTTATCCTTCCGAGGCCAAGAGACCCAGTACTTC
j_call: TRBJ2-1; d_call: TRBD1; cdr3_length: 15; clone_size: few; v_call: TRBV6-2/TRBV6-3; cdr3_aa: CASSRTGGPYNEQFF; cdr3_nt: TGTGCCAGCAGCAGGACAGGGGGCCCCTACAATGAGCAGTTCTTC
j_call: TRBJ2-1; d_call: -; cdr3_length: 15; clone_size: -; v_call: TRBV12-3/TRBV12-4; cdr3_aa: CASSFDAGAGKEQFF; cdr3_nt: TGTGCCAGCAGTTTTGACGCGGGTGCCGGGAAGGAGCAGTTCTTC
j_call: TRBJ1-5; d_call: TRBD1; cdr3_length: 12; clone_size: few; v_call: TRBV5-1; cdr3_aa: CASKQGNQPQHF; cdr3_nt: TGCGCCAGCAAACAGGGGAATCAGCCCCAGCATTTT
j_call: TRBJ2-5; d_call: -; cdr3_length: 16; clone_size: -; v_call: TRBV7-6; cdr3_aa: CASSPRIGGGYETQYF; cdr3_nt: TGTGCCAGCAGCCCCCGGATAGGGGGGGGCTATGAGACCCAGTACTTC
j_call: TRBJ2-1; d_call: -; cdr3_length: 13; clone_size: few; v_call: TRBV10-3; cdr3_aa: CAVSGVSYNEQFF; cdr3_nt: TGTGCCGTCAGCGGAGTCTCCTACAATGAGCAGTTCTTC
j_call: TRBJ2-1; d_call: -; cdr3_length: 13; clone_size: few; v_call: TRBV5-6; cdr3_aa: CASRQINYGEQFF; cdr3_nt: TGTGCCAGCAGACAGATCAACTATGGTGAGCAGTTCTTC
j_call: TRBJ2-5; d_call: TRBD1; cdr3_length: 15; clone_size: few; v_call: TRBV7-2; cdr3_aa: CASSHRTGGRETQYF; cdr3_nt: TGTGCCAGCAGCCACAGGACAGGGGGCAGGGAGACCCAGTACTTC
j_call: TRBJ1-1; d_call: TRBD1; cdr3_length: 15; clone_size: -; v_call: TRBV4-1; cdr3_aa: CASSQFQGANTEAFF; cdr3_nt: TGCGCCAGCAGCCAGTTTCAGGGGGCAAACACTGAAGCTTTCTTT
j_call: TRBJ1-1; d_call: -; cdr3_length: 16; clone_size: few; v_call: TRBV7-2; cdr3_aa: CASSLVGGTPNTEAFF; cdr3_nt: TGTGCCAGCAGCTTAGTCGGCGGGACTCCGAACACTGAAGCTTTCTTT
j_call: TRBJ2-3; d_call: TRBD2; cdr3_length: 17; clone_size: -; v_call: TRBV28; cdr3_aa: CASRVRVRAGVTDTQYF; cdr3_nt: TGTGCCAGCAGGGTAAGGGTTCGAGCGGGAGTGACAGATACGCAGTATTTT
j_call: TRBJ2-3; d_call: TRBD2; cdr3_length: 23; clone_size: many; v_call: TRBV11-2; cdr3_aa: CASSRTLGPTSESYDKSTDTQYF; cdr3_nt: TGTGCCAGCTCCAGGACCCTAGGGCCGACTAGCGAATCATACGATAAGAGCACAGATACGCAGTATTTT
j_call: TRBJ1-1; d_call: -; cdr3_length: 14; clone_size: -; v_call: TRBV5-1; cdr3_aa: CASSWEQANTEAFF; cdr3_nt: TGCGCCAGCAGCTGGGAGCAAGCAAACACTGAAGCTTTCTTT
j_call: TRBJ2-2; d_call: TRBD1; cdr3_length: 15; clone_size: few; v_call: TRBV6-8; cdr3_aa: CASSYGDSATGELFF; cdr3_nt: TGTGCCAGCAGTTATGGGGACAGCGCCACCGGGGAGCTGTTTTTT
j_call: TRBJ2-1; d_call: TRBD2; cdr3_length: 15; clone_size: -; v_call: TRBV27; cdr3_aa: CASTGLAGPHNEQFF; cdr3_nt: TGTGCCAGCACTGGACTAGCGGGACCCCACAATGAGCAGTTCTTC
j_call: TRBJ1-5; d_call: -; cdr3_length: 11; clone_size: -; v_call: TRBV28; cdr3_aa: CASGTNQPQHF; cdr3_nt: TGTGCCAGCGGAACGAATCAGCCCCAGCATTTT
j_call: TRBJ2-3; d_call: -; cdr3_length: 14; clone_size: -; v_call: TRBV7-1; cdr3_aa: CASSSSWATDTQYF; cdr3_nt: TGTGCCAGCAGTTCCAGCTGGGCAACAGATACGCAGTATTTT
j_call: TRBJ2-3; d_call: TRBD2; cdr3_length: 14; clone_size: -; v_call: TRBV5-1; cdr3_aa: CASRGTSGTDTQYF; cdr3_nt: TGCGCCAGCAGAGGGACTAGCGGCACAGATACGCAGTATTTT
j_call: TRBJ2-7; d_call: -; cdr3_length: 13; clone_size: -; v_call: TRBV20-1; cdr3_aa: CSARDRGPYEQYF; cdr3_nt: TGCAGTGCTAGAGACAGGGGACCCTACGAGCAGTACTTC
j_call: TRBJ1-1; d_call: -; cdr3_length: 16; clone_size: few; v_call: TRBV15; cdr3_aa: CATSRDPRNMNTEAFF; cdr3_nt: TGTGCCACCAGCAGAGACCCCCGTAACATGAACACTGAAGCTTTCTTT
j_call: TRBJ1-2; d_call: -; cdr3_length: 14; clone_size: -; v_call: TRBV7-2; cdr3_aa: CASSLARGIPDYTF; cdr3_nt: TGTGCCAGCAGCTTAGCGCGAGGCATCCCTGACTACACCTTC
j_call: TRBJ2-3; d_call: -; cdr3_length: 17; clone_size: few; v_call: TRBV19; cdr3_aa: CASSISSVPQMGDTQYF; cdr3_nt: TGTGCCAGTAGTATTTCGAGCGTTCCGCAGATGGGAGATACGCAGTATTTT
j_call: TRBJ1-6; d_call: TRBD1; cdr3_length: 14; clone_size: once; v_call: TRBV2; cdr3_aa: CASSPGTANSPLYF; cdr3_nt: TGTGCCAGCAGCCCCGGGACAGCTAATTCACCCCTCTACTTT
j_call: TRBJ1-1; d_call: -; cdr3_length: 14; clone_size: -; v_call: TRBV20-1; cdr3_aa: CSAEWPKLGTEAFF; cdr3_nt: TGCAGTGCGGAATGGCCTAAATTAGGCACTGAAGCTTTCTTT
j_call: TRBJ2-3; d_call: -; cdr3_length: 13; clone_size: -; v_call: TRBV7-2; cdr3_aa: CASSLVSGDTQYF; cdr3_nt: TGTGCCAGCAGCTTAGTTTCGGGAGATACGCAGTATTTT
j_call: TRBJ2-1; d_call: -; cdr3_length: 14; clone_size: -; v_call: TRBV2; cdr3_aa: CASSTGFSYNEQFF; cdr3_nt: TGTGCCAGCAGTACAGGTTTCTCCTACAATGAGCAGTTCTTC
j_call: TRBJ1-3; d_call: -; cdr3_length: 13; clone_size: -; v_call: TRBV30; cdr3_aa: CAWSVLAAHTIYF; cdr3_nt: TGTGCCTGGAGTGTATTGGCAGCCCACACCATATATTTT
j_call: TRBJ2-1; d_call: TRBD2; cdr3_length: 18; clone_size: -; v_call: TRBV28; cdr3_aa: CASTLLAAVESSYNEQFF; cdr3_nt: TGTGCCAGCACCCTACTAGCGGCCGTCGAGAGCTCCTACAATGAGCAGTTCTTC
j_call: TRBJ2-1; d_call: TRBD2; cdr3_length: 14; clone_size: many; v_call: TRBV11-3; cdr3_aa: CASSRQSGSNEQFF; cdr3_nt: TGTGCCAGCAGCCGACAAAGCGGGAGTAATGAGCAGTTCTTC
j_call: TRBJ2-3; d_call: -; cdr3_length: 15; clone_size: few; v_call: TRBV5-1; cdr3_aa: CASSLSPASTDTQYF; cdr3_nt: TGCGCCAGCAGCTTGTCGCCCGCTAGCACAGATACGCAGTATTTT
j_call: TRBJ2-7; d_call: TRBD1; cdr3_length: 15; clone_size: few; v_call: TRBV28; cdr3_aa: CASSPPGTGAYEQYF; cdr3_nt: TGTGCCAGCAGTCCACCCGGGACAGGGGCATACGAGCAGTACTTC
j_call: TRBJ1-5; d_call: -; cdr3_length: 15; clone_size: -; v_call: TRBV12-3/TRBV12-4; cdr3_aa: CASSLWGSANQPQHF; cdr3_nt: TGTGCCAGCAGTTTATGGGGTAGTGCCAATCAGCCCCAGCATTTT
j_call: TRBJ2-1; d_call: -; cdr3_length: 15; clone_size: -; v_call: TRBV5-8; cdr3_aa: CASSPGTDPSSEQFF; cdr3_nt: TGTGCCAGCAGTCCCGGGACGGACCCATCCAGTGAGCAGTTCTTC
j_call: TRBJ1-1; d_call: -; cdr3_length: 14; clone_size: few; v_call: TRBV10-3; cdr3_aa: CAISEPQRGTEAFF; cdr3_nt: TGTGCCATCAGTGAGCCACAGAGGGGCACTGAAGCTTTCTTT
j_call: TRBJ2-7; d_call: -; cdr3_length: 15; clone_size: -; v_call: TRBV9; cdr3_aa: CASSSRGLPPYEQYF; cdr3_nt: TGTGCCAGCAGCTCCAGGGGACTACCGCCTTACGAGCAGTACTTC
j_call: TRBJ2-7; d_call: TRBD1; cdr3_length: 17; clone_size: -; v_call: TRBV6-6; cdr3_aa: CASSYRGGQGAAYEQYF; cdr3_nt: TGTGCCAGCAGTTACCGGGGGGGACAGGGGGCAGCCTACGAGCAGTACTTC
j_call: TRBJ2-1; d_call: TRBD2; cdr3_length: 15; clone_size: many; v_call: TRBV12-3/TRBV12-4; cdr3_aa: CASSVAGDRYNEQFF; cdr3_nt: TGTGCCAGCAGCGTAGCGGGAGATCGGTACAATGAGCAGTTCTTC
j_call: TRBJ2-1; d_call: TRBD2; cdr3_length: 14; clone_size: many; v_call: TRBV7-8; cdr3_aa: CASSFSGSNNEQFF; cdr3_nt: TGTGCCAGCAGCTTTAGCGGGAGTAACAATGAGCAGTTCTTC